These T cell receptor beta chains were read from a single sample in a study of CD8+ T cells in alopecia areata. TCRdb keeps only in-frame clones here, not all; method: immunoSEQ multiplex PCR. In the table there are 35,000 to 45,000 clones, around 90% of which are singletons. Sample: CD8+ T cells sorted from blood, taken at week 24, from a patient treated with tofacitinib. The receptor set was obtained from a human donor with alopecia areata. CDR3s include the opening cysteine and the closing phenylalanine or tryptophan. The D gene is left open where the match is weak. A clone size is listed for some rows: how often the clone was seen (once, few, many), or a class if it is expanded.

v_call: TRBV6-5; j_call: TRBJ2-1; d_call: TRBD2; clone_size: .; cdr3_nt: TGTGCCAGCAGTTACGCCGGGACTAGCGGGGGTGAGCAGTTCTTC; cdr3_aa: CASSYAGTSGGEQFF
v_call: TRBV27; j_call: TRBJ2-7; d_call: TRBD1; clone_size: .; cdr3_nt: TGTGCCAGCAGTCTAACCCTCGGGACAGGTGCCCTGGAGCAGTACTTC; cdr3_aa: CASSLTLGTGALEQYF
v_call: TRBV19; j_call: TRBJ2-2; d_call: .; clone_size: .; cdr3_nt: TGTGCCAGTAGAAAAGCCGGGACTGAGACTGGGGAGCTGTTTTTT; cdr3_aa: CASRKAGTETGELFF
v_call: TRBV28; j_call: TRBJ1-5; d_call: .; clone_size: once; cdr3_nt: TGTGCCAGCAGTTTACGGGGGAGCAATCAGCCCCAGCATTTT; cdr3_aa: CASSLRGSNQPQHF
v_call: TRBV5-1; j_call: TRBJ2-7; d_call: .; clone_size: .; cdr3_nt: TGCGCCAGCAGCTTCGAAGGGGTTGGCGAGCAGTACTTC; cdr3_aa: CASSFEGVGEQYF
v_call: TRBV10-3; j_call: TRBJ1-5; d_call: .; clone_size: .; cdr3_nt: TGTGCCAGGGACCATAAGGATCAGCCCCAGCATTTT; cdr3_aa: CARDHKDQPQHF
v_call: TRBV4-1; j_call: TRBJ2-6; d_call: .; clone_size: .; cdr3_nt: TGCGCCAGCAGCCTATTCTCTGGGGCCAACGTCCTGACTTTC; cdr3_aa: CASSLFSGANVLTF
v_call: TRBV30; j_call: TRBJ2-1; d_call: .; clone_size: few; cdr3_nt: TGTGCCTGGAGCCCTGACGCGACCTCCTACAATGAGCAGTTCTTC; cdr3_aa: CAWSPDATSYNEQFF
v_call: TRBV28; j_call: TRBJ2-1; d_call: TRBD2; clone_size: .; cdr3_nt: TGTGCCAGCAGTCCCCTTTCTAGCGGGGGGGCTGCTGAGCAGTTCTTC; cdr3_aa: CASSPLSSGGAAEQFF
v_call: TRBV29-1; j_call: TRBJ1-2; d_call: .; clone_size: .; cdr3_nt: TGCAGCGTTATTAACAGTAACAACTATGGCTACACCTTC; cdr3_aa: CSVINSNNYGYTF
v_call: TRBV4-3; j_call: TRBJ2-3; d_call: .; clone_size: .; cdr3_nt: TGCGCCAGCAGCCATATTACCGCCTCGGGGGAGGAAACAGATACGCAGTATTTT; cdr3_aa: CASSHITASGEETDTQYF
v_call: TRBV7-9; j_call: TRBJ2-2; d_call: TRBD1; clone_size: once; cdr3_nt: TGTGCCAGCAGCTTGGGACAGGGCAGCGCCGGGGAGCTGTTTTTT; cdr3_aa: CASSLGQGSAGELFF
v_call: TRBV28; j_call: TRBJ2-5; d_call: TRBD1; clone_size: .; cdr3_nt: TGTGCCAGCAGTTTAAGAGGGGGCGAGTGGGAGACCCAGTACTTC; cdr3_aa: CASSLRGGEWETQYF